These 24 T cell receptor beta chains originate from one sample sequenced in a study of human thymus T cells. Clones were read by immunoSEQ multiplex PCR, and TCRdb kept only the in-frame ones, dropping some. The table includes about 130,000 clones, around 94% detected once. Obtained as resections during corrective heart surgery, the thymus tissue was then studied. The sequenced sample consisted of thymus tissue. These receptors came from a boy under two years old with a congenital heart defect but otherwise immunologically healthy.

The genes are TRBV11-2 and TRBJ2-5; the D is unclear. The CDR3 has 11 residues. Germline CDR1 is SGHAT and CDR2 is FQNNGV. V shed 5 bases and J shed 6 bases, with 7 bases lying between them. CDR3 loop: CASSRGKTQYF. As DNA, the CDR3 is TGTGCCAGCAGCCGTGGGAAGACCCAGTACTTC.

This chain links TRBV7-2 with TRBJ2-7; TRBD1 matches 7 bases. V was pared by 1 base and J by 3 bases, with 6 bases of the junction left unmatched. This CDR3 is built from 15 residues. Germline V gene data show CDR1 as SGHTA and CDR2 as FQGNSA. For the CDR3, the DNA is TGTGCCAGCAGCTTAGGGTGGGCAGGGGGCTACGAGCAGTACTTC. This encodes CASSLGWAGGYEQYF.

The V gene is TRBV19, the J gene TRBJ2-2; 16 nucleotides line up with TRBD2. The J segment lost 4 bases and the V segment lost 6 bases, leaving 8 bases of the junction unmatched. This CDR3 contains 18 residues. Germline V gene lookup returns CDR1 LNHDA and CDR2 SQIVND (reference sequence). This chain's CDR3 is CASRNGTSGGVSTGELFF. CDR3 bases: TGTGCCAGTAGGAACGGGACTAGCGGGGGGGTTTCCACCGGGGAGCTGTTTTTT.

This sequence joins TRBV4-3 and TRBJ1-4, with TRBD1 matching over 8 bases. The J segment lost 6 bases and the V segment lost 1 base, leaving 4 bases of the junction unmatched. Germline V gene sequence: CDR1 LGHNA, CDR2 YSLEER. The CDR3 is made up of 15 amino acids. The CDR3 here is CASSQGAGGHEKLFF. CDR3 in DNA: TGCGCCAGCAGCCAAGGGGCAGGGGGCCATGAAAAACTGTTTTTT.

This clone appeared once. The V and J genes are TRBV4-1 and TRBJ1-5; D is possibly TRBD1 (5 bases). Germline assignment: CDR1 MGHRA and CDR2 YSYEKL. CDR3 size: 16 residues. V lost 3 bases and J lost 6, with 18 bases in between. Here the CDR3 reads CASSQQVGRVCQPQHF. The CDR3 DNA reads TGCGCCAGCAGCCAGCAAGTAGGCAGGGTGTGTCAGCCCCAGCATTTT.

J is TRBJ1-5 and V is TRBV4-1; D is perhaps TRBD1 (6 bases). Trimming removed 4 bases at V and 2 bases at J, with 9 bases between. Germline values: CDR1 MGHRA, CDR2 YSYEKL. This CDR3 region has 14 residues. The CDR3 DNA reads as TGCGCCAGCAGCCTAGGGGGGGGCAATCAGCCCCAGCATTTT. This sequence encodes CASSLGGGNQPQHF.

The genes are TRBV4-1 and TRBJ2-5; D is uncertain. Germline CDR1 MGHRA, CDR2 YSYEKL. The CDR3 has 20 amino acids. V shed 2 bases and J shed 2 bases, with 27 bases lying between them. The CDR3 DNA is TGCGCCAGCAGCCAACTCGGTTCTGGCGGTCCGCACTACTTTCAAGAGACCCAGTACTTC. Translated: CASSQLGSGGPHYFQETQYF.

The chain has TRBV23-1 and TRBJ1-2; D unclear. TRBV23-1 is known as an ORF, though its function is uncertain. Trimming pared 0 bases from V and 2 bases from J, leaving 10 bases between. This CDR3 spans 15 amino acids. The CDR3 reads CASSQSRQVNYGYTF. CDR3 DNA: TGCGCCAGCAGTCAATCACGGCAGGTAAACTATGGCTACACCTTC.

V is TRBV11-2 and J is TRBJ2-7; TRBD1 might be the D (6 bases). CDR1 SGHAT and CDR2 FQNNGV come from the germline V gene. This CDR3 comprises 14 residues. Trimming left V 2 bases short and J 0 bases short, with 8 bases between. CDR3 sequence (DNA): TGTGCCAGCAGCTTATCGGACAGCTCCTACGAGCAGTACTTC. Translating it yields CASSLSDSSYEQYF.

V is TRBV19 and J is TRBJ1-2; tentatively, D is TRBD1 (5 bases). Germline V lookup: CDR1 LNHDA, CDR2 SQIVND (reference sequence). V lost 10 bases, J lost 7 bases, and 19 bases lay in between. This CDR3 contains 13 residues. CDR3 loop: CATDRGPGSGYTF. The CDR3, as DNA: TGTGCCACCGACCGGGGCCCCGGATCTGGCTACACCTTC.

The chain employs TRBV6-1 and TRBJ1-6; the D gene is possibly TRBD1 (6 bases). The V gene's germline CDR1 is MNHNS and CDR2 SASEGT. The ends were cut back, 1 base at V and 5 bases at J, with 9 bases in the middle. This CDR3 region has 15 residues. The CDR3: CASSEVGAHNSPLHF. CDR3 DNA: TGTGCCAGCAGTGAAGTGGGGGCACATAATTCACCCCTCCACTTT.

This chain connects TRBV7-9 to TRBJ2-5; D unclear. Per germline, CDR1 SEHNR and CDR2 FQNEAQ (reference sequence). V was shortened by 6 bases and J by 6 bases, with 11 bases between the two germline ends. The length of the CDR3 is 12 residues. The CDR3 sequence is CASSGEGKTQYF. DNA for the CDR3: TGTGCCAGCAGTGGGGAAGGGAAGACCCAGTACTTC.

The chain carries TRBV7-9 and TRBJ2-3; D is unresolved. The ends were cut back, 1 base at V and 2 bases at J, with 16 bases in the middle. This CDR3 has 17 amino acids. Germline V gene data show CDR1 as SEHNR and CDR2 as FQNEAQ (reference sequence). The chain's CDR3 is CASSLGGVLLLTDTQYF. CDR3 coding DNA: TGTGCCAGCAGCTTAGGTGGGGTCCTTTTACTCACAGATACGCAGTATTTT.

This chain links TRBV4-3 with TRBJ2-1; TRBD2 aligns across 8 bases. J was trimmed by 4 bases and V by 4 bases; bases with no gene match: 6. Germline V gene lookup returns CDR1 LGHNA and CDR2 YSLEER. This CDR3 spans 15 amino acids. CDR3 coding DNA: TGCGCCAGCAGCCGCGGACTAGCTGATTACAATGAGCAGTTCTTC. This translates into CASSRGLADYNEQFF.

J is TRBJ1-2 and V is TRBV11-2; 9 bases are shared with TRBD1. The CDR3 is 15 amino acids. With 5 bases clipped from V and 6 bases from J, the junction kept 10 bases outside the gene matches. CDR1 is SGHAT and CDR2 is FQNNGV in the germline V gene. The CDR3 loop is CASSTRDREDDGYTF. The CDR3 coding sequence is TGTGCCAGCAGCACCCGGGACAGGGAGGATGATGGCTACACCTTC. Drawing the rest from reference TRBV11-2 and TRBJ1-2, the complete variable domain is EAGVAQSPRYKIIEKRQSVAFWCNPISGHATLYWYQQILGQGPKLLIQFQNNGVVDDSQLPKDRFSAERLKGVDSTLKIQPAKLEDSAVYLCASSTRDREDDGYTFGSGTRLTVV.

This chain connects TRBV5-4 to TRBJ2-7, with D possibly matching TRBD1 (5 bases). The V gene's germline CDR1 is SGHNT and CDR2 YYREEE (reference sequence). The length of the CDR3 is 13 residues. V gave up 3 bases and J gave up 2 bases, with 9 bases separating them. The CDR3: CASSSRVPYEQYF. The CDR3 nucleotides read TGTGCCAGCAGCTCCAGGGTACCCTACGAGCAGTACTTC.

This clone is a singleton in its sample. The chain is built from TRBV5-1 and TRBJ1-1; D is possibly TRBD1 (5 bases). The CDR3 extends over 14 amino acids. CDR1 and CDR2 from the germline V gene are SGHRS and YFSETQ. The V end was cut by 6 bases, the J end by 5 bases, with 17 bases between. The CDR3: CASMGQGLKTEAFF. The CDR3 region has the DNA TGCGCCAGCATGGGGCAGGGATTAAAAACTGAAGCTTTCTTT.

The chain carries TRBV14 and TRBJ1-6, with 8 nucleotides matching TRBD1. With 1 base clipped from V and 4 bases from J, the junction kept 0 bases outside the gene matches. The CDR3 covers 15 residues. CDR1 and CDR2 (germline): SGHDN, FVKESK. CDR3 sequence: CASSQGQGYNSPLHF. CDR3 sequence (DNA): TGTGCCAGCAGCCAAGGACAGGGGTATAATTCACCCCTCCACTTT.

The V call is TRBV5-8, the J call TRBJ1-6; D is uncertain. The ends were cut back, 4 bases at V and 9 bases at J, with 11 bases in the middle. Germline V lookup: CDR1 SGHTS, CDR2 YDEGEE. The CDR3 is made up of 13 amino acids. The chain's CDR3 is CASSLNPGSPLHF. The CDR3 nucleotides read TGTGCCAGCAGCCTCAACCCGGGTTCACCCCTCCACTTT.

The chain combines TRBV5-1 with TRBJ2-1; D gene unclear. In germline, CDR1 is SGHRS, CDR2 YFSETQ. This CDR3 has 14 amino acids. V shed 0 bases and J shed 12 bases, with 16 bases lying between them. The CDR3 loop reads CASSLVSDKEGQFF. Here the CDR3 DNA reads TGCGCCAGCAGCTTGGTGAGTGACAAAGAAGGGCAGTTCTTC.

This clone was observed once. The V and J genes are TRBV7-9 and TRBJ1-1, with a possible D match to TRBD1 (5 bases). CDR1 SEHNR and CDR2 FQNEAQ come from the germline V gene (reference sequence). V lost 3 bases to trimming and J lost 2 bases, with 13 bases between them. The CDR3 totals 15 residues. The CDR3 nucleotides are TGTGCCAGCAGCTTCGGGACTGGACCTAACACTGAAGCTTTCTTT. It encodes CASSFGTGPNTEAFF.

This sequence joins TRBV4-2 and TRBJ2-2; TRBD1 is a possible D gene (6 bases). The CDR3 loop spans 17 amino acids. Trimming pared 1 base from V and 1 base from J, leaving 13 bases between. Germline CDR1 and CDR2: LGHNA and YNFKEQ. The CDR3 DNA reads TGTGCCAGCAGCCAAGTTGACAGGTTGGGGAACACCGGGGAGCTGTTTTTT. It is translated as CASSQVDRLGNTGELFF.

This chain connects TRBV7-2 to TRBJ2-7; 11 bases are a match to TRBD1. J lost 4 bases, V lost 5 bases, and 10 bases had no gene match. Germline-derived CDR1 and CDR2 are SGHTA and FQGNSA. This CDR3 has 16 residues. The CDR3 DNA reads as TGTGCCAGCAGCCGTACGCTCGGACAGGGGGCGTACGAGCAGTACTTC. Residues: CASSRTLGQGAYEQYF. Looking up the rest from reference TRBV7-2 and TRBJ2-7 gives the full variable domain: GAGVSQSPSNKVTEKGKDVELRCDPISGHTALYWYRQSLGQGLEFLIYFQGNSAPDKSGLPSDRFSAERTGGSVSTLTIQRTQQEDSAVYLCASSRTLGQGAYEQYFGPGTRLTVT.

The chain has TRBV28 and TRBJ2-5, with a weak D call TRBD2 (6 bases). With 3 bases removed from V and 4 bases from J, the gap between germline ends came to 21 bases. The CDR3 has 17 residues. Germline CDR1 and CDR2: MDHEN and SYDVKM. The CDR3 is CASSFAFPGAYGETQYF. For the CDR3, the DNA is TGTGCCAGCAGTTTTGCCTTCCCGGGAGCGTACGGAGAGACCCAGTACTTC.